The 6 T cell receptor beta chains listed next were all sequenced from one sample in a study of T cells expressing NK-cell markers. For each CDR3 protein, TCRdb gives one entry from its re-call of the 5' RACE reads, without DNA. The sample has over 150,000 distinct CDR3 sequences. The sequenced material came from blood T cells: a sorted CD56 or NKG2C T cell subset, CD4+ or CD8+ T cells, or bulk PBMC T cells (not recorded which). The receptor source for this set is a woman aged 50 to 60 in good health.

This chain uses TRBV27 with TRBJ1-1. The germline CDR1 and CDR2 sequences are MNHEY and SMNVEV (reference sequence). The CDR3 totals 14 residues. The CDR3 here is CASSLSGGVGEAFF.

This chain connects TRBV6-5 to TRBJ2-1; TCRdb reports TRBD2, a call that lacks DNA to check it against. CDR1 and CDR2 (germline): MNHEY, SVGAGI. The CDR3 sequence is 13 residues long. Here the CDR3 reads CASSYPAGDEQFF.

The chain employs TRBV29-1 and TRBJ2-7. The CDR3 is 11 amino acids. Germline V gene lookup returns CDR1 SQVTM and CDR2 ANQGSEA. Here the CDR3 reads CSVEELNEQYF.

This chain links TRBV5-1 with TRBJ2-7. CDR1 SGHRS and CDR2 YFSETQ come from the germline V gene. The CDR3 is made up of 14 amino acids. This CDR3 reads CASSLFVYIDEQYF.

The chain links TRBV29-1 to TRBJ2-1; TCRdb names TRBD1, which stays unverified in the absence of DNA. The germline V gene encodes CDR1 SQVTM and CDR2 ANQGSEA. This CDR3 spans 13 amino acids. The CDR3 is CSVVAPPRNEQFF.

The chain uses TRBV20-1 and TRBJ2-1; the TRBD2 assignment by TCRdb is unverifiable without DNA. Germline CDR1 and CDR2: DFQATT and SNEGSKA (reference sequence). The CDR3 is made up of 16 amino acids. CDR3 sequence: CSARGREDLYYNEQFF.